The T cell receptor (beta chain) described here comes from a study of cytomegalovirus exposure and HLA in healthy donors. The donors were healthy bone marrow donors. It was with 60 Vbeta and 13 Jbeta primers that the PCR ran. Clones were read by immunoSEQ multiplex PCR, and TCRdb kept only the in-frame ones, dropping some. The sample yields around 300,000 clones, around 65% seen once. Study-wide results and limits: Compared with the approximately 670-donor mean, an Asian-associated ancestry cluster reportedly had fewer N-insertions, according to a later analysis. Later analysis identified a missense DCLRE1C variant that was linked to TCR beta V- and J-gene trimming.

This clone came up once. Antigen: not known. V lost 3 bases and J lost 7, with 19 bases in between. Per the germline V gene, CDR1 is SGHRS and CDR2 is YFSETQ. CDR3 length equals 16 residues. V and J are TRBV5-1 and TRBJ1-4, with a weak D call TRBD1 (6 bases). The sequencing input was PBMCs. The TCR was taken from a female donor in good health and CMV-seronegative. The CDR3 loop reads CASSSYREDLSEKLFF. CDR3 nucleotides: TGCGCCAGCAGCTCCTACAGGGAAGATCTCTCTGAAAAACTGTTTTTT.